This T cell receptor beta chain appears in the sequencing data of a study of neurological immune-mediated disorders. In each sequencing run, over 180 million TCR-beta sequences were generated from 15-18 subjects. TCRdb re-called the 5' RACE reads with MiXCR, one entry per CDR3 protein. The table lists roughly 80,000 distinct CDR3 sequences, approximately 17% of them singletons. The length of the CDR3 is 16 residues. Germline trimming cut 2 bases from V and 7 bases from J; bases unmatched to any gene: 8. From germline, CDR1 is SGHRS and CDR2 YFSETQ. This clonotype was counted at least ten times. Its antigen is currently unknown. Volunteers at a blood bank in Maryland, USA, were the healthy controls. Study results and caveats: Patients with HTLV-1-associated myelopathy showed the most TCR clonal expansion. Those with multiple sclerosis showed the least, falling below healthy controls. The expanded clones of different subjects shared no CDR3 amino acid sequences (suggesting private repertoires in all groups).

Sequencing input: PBMCs. This receptor was identified in a middle-aged woman in good health. The rearrangement uses TRBV5-1 and TRBJ2-1, with 11 positions matching TRBD2. Here the CDR3 reads CASSLLGLADGNEQFF. The CDR3 DNA sequence: TGCGCCAGCAGCTTATTGGGACTAGCGGATGGGAATGAGCAGTTCTTC.